This TCR beta chain was sequenced for a study of cytomegalovirus exposure and HLA in healthy donors. Notes on the study in general: A further, later analysis showed that HLA-associated TCR beta chains (compared with equally common others) were more clonally expanded. Generally TCR sequences proved uncommon, though certain public TCRs appeared in numerous donors. Later, an analysis found that common viral pathogens appeared to be linked with several of the most significant clusters.

To note about this clone: Its specificity is not known.

The CDR3 length is 16 residues. With V trimmed by 4 bases and J by 2 bases, 8 bases remained unmatched. Germline loops: CDR1 KGHSH, CDR2 LQKENI. 60 Vbeta and 13 Jbeta primers were used in PCR. Using immunoSEQ multiplex PCR, the repertoire was profiled, and TCRdb retains in-frame clones only, with some absent. The table has over 150,000 clones, roughly 80% seen once. This clonotype was sampled from a male donor in good health and CMV-seronegative. Sequencing was carried out using PBMCs. The chain employs TRBV18 and TRBJ2-5; TRBD1 agrees at 9 bases. The CDR3: CASSRNRDRAQETQYF. The CDR3 nucleotides are TGTGCCAGCTCACGTAACCGGGACAGGGCGCAAGAGACCCAGTACTTC. The full variable domain, completed using reference TRBV18 and TRBJ2-5, is NAGVMQNPRHLVRRRGQEARLRCSPMKGHSHVYWYRQLPEEGLKFMVYLQKENIIDESGMPKERFSAEFPKEGPSILRIQQVVRGDSAAYFCASSRNRDRAQETQYFGPGTRLLVL.